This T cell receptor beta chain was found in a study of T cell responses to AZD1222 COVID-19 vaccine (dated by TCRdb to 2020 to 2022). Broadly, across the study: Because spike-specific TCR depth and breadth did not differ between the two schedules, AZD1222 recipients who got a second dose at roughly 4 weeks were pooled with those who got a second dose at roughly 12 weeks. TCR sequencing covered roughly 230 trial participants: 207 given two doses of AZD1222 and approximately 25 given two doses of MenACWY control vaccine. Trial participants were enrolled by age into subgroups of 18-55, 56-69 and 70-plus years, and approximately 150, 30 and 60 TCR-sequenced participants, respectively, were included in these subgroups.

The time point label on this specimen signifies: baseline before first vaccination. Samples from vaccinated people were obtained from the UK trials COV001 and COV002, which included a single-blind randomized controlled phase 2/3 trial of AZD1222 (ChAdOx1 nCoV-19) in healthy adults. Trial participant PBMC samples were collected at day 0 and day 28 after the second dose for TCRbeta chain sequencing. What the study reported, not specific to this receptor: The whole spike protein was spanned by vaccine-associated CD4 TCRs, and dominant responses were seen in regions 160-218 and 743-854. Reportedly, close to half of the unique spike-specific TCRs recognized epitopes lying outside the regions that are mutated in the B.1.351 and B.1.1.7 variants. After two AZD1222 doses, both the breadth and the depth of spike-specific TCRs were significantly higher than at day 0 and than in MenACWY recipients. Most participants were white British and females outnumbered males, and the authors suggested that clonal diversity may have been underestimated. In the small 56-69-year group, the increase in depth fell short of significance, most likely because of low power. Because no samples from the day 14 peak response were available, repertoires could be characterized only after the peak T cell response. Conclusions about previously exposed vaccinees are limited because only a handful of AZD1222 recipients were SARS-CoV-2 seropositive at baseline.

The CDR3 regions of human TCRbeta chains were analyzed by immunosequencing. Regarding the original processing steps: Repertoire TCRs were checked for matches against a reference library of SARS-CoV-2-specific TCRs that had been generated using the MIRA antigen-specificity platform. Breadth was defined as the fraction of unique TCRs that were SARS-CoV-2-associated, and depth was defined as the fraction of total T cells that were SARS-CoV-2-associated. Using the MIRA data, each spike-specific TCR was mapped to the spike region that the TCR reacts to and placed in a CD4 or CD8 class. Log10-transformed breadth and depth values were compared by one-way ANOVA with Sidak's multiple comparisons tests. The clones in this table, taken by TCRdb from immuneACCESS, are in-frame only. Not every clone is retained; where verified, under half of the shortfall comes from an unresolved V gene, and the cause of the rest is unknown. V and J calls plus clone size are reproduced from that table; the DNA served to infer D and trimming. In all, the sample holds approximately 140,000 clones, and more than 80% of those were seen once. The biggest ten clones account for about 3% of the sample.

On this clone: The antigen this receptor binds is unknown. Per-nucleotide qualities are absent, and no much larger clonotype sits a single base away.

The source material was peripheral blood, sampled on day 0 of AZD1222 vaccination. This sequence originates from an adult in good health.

The DNA sequence reads TGTGCCAGCAGCTTCATGGGGCAAGTTACCCAAGAGACCCAGTACTTC. It encodes CASSFMGQVTQETQYF. Recombination joined TRBV7-9 with TRBJ2-5, with a weak D call of TRBD1 (5 bases match). The V and J ends are trimmed by 3 bases and 1 base, leaving 15 bases between them. The CDR3, cysteine through phenylalanine, is 16 amino acids long. Kept here is only the CDR3 DNA, which spans 48 bases and is read in frame from base 1. CDR1 and CDR2, per the germline V gene (reference sequence), are SEHNR and FQNEAQ.